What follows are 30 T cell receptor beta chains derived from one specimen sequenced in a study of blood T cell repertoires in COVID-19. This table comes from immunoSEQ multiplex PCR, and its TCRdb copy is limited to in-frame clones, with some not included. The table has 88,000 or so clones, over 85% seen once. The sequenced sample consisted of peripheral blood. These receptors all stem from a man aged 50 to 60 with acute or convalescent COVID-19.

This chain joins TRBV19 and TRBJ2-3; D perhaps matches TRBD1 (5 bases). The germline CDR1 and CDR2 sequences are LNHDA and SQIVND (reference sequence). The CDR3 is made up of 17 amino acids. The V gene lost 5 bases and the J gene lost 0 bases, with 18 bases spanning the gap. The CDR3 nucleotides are TGTGCCAGTAGTTCCCCACACAGGAAAACTAGCACAGATACGCAGTATTTT. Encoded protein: CASSSPHRKTSTDTQYF.

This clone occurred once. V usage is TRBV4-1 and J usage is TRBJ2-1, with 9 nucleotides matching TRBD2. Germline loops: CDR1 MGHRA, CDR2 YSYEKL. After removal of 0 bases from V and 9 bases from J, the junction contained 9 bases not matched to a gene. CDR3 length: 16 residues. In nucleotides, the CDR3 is TGCGCCAGCAGCCAAGATAGAACGGGTAGCGGGAGTGAGCAGTTCTTC. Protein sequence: CASSQDRTGSGSEQFF.

The CDR3 DNA reads TGCGCCAGCAGCTTGGTCCAGGGGGCTGATAATTCACCCCTCCACTTT. Translated, it gives CASSLVQGADNSPLHF. The J gene is TRBJ1-6, the V gene TRBV5-1, with TRBD1 matching over 8 bases. The J segment lost 5 bases and the V segment lost 0 bases, leaving 4 bases of the junction unmatched. This CDR3 contains 16 residues. Germline V gene data show CDR1 as SGHRS and CDR2 as YFSETQ.

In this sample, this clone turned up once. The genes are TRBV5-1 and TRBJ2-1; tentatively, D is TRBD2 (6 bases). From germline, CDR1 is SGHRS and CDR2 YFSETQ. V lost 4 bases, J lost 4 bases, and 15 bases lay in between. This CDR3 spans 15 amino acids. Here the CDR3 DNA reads TGCGCCAGCAGCCCGTATAGCGGAGATTACAATGAGCAGTTCTTC. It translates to CASSPYSGDYNEQFF.

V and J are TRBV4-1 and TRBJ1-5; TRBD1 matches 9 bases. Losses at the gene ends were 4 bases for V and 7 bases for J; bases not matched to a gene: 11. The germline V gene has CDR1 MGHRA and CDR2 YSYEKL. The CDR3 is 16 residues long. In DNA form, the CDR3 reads TGCGCCAGCAGCCCAACCGGGACAGGGATGGAGCAGCCCCAGCATTTT. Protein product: CASSPTGTGMEQPQHF.

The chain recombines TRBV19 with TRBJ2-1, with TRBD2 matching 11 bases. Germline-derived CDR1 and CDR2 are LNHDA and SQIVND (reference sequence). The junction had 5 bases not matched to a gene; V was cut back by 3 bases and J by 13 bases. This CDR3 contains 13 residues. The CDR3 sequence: CASSISGRAKQFF. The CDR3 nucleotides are TGTGCCAGTAGTATTAGCGGGAGGGCAAAACAGTTCTTC.

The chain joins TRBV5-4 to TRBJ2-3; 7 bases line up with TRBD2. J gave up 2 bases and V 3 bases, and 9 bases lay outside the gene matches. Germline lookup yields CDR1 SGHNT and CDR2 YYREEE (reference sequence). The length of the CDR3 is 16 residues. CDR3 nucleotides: TGTGCCAGCAGCTCCTACCGGGACTATCCCACAGATACGCAGTATTTT. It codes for CASSSYRDYPTDTQYF.

The CDR3 is CASLRQPSYEQYF. DNA for the CDR3: TGTGCCAGCTTACGACAGCCCAGCTACGAGCAGTACTTC. The V call is TRBV2, the J call TRBJ2-7, with D possibly matching TRBD1 (5 bases). The germline V and J ends were trimmed by 8 bases and 3 bases, with 14 bases remaining between them. CDR3 length equals 13 residues. Germline values: CDR1 SNHLY, CDR2 FYNNEI. Using reference TRBV2 and TRBJ2-7 for the parts outside the CDR3, the full variable domain is EPEVTQTPSHQVTQMGQEVILRCVPISNHLYFYWYRQILGQKVEFLVSFYNNEISEKSEIFDDQFSVERPDGSNFTLKIRSTKLEDSAMYFCASLRQPSYEQYFGPGTRLTVT.

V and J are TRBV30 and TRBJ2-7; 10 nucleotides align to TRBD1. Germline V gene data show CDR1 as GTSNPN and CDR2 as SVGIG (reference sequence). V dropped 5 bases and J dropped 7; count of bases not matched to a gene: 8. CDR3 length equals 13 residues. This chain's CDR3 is CAWAGGQGGEQYV. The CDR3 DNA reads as TGTGCCTGGGCCGGCGGACAGGGGGGGGAGCAGTACGTC.

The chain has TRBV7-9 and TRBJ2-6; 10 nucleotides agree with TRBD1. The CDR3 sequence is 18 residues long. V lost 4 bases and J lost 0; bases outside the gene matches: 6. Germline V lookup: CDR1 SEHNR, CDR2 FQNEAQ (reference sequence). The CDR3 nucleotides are TGTGCCAGCAGCTACCGGACAGGGGGAGGCTCTGGGGCCAACGTCCTGACTTTC. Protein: CASSYRTGGGSGANVLTF.

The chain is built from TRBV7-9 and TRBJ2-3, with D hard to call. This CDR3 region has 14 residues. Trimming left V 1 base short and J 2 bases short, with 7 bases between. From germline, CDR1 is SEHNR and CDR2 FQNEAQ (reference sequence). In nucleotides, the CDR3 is TGTGCCAGCAGCTTAGGTAGTTTCACAGATACGCAGTATTTT. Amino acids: CASSLGSFTDTQYF.

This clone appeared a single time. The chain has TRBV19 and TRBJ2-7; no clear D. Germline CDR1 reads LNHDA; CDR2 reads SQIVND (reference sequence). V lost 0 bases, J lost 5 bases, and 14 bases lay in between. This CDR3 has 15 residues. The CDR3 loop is CASSIDLGARDEQYF. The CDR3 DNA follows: TGTGCCAGTAGTATAGATCTAGGCGCCCGGGACGAGCAGTACTTC. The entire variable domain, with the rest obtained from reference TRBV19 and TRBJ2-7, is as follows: DGGITQSPKYLFRKEGQNVTLSCEQNLNHDAMYWYRQDPGQGLRLIYYSQIVNDFQKGDIAEGYSVSREKKESFPLTVTSAQKNPTAFYLCASSIDLGARDEQYFGPGTRLTVT.

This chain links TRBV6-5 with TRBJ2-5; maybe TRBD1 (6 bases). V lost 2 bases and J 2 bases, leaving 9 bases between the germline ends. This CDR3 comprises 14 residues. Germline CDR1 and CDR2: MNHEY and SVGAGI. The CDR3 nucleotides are TGTGCCAGCAGTTACGGGACATCACAAGAGACCCAGTACTTC. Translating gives CASSYGTSQETQYF.

CDR3 nucleotides: TGTGCCACCAGCTCGGCAGGGCCTACTATATACAATGAGCAGTTCTTC. Translating it yields CATSSAGPTIYNEQFF. The chain couples TRBV24-1 to TRBJ2-1; D might be TRBD1 (5 bases). CDR1 is KGHDR, CDR2 SFDVKD, per germline. This CDR3 spans 16 amino acids. Deletions cut 7 bases from V and 4 bases from J, with 19 bases between.

The chain's CDR3 is CASSQTQGQEQYF. In DNA form, the CDR3 reads TGTGCCAGCAGCCAGACGCAGGGCCAGGAGCAGTACTTC. This sequence joins TRBV3-1 (or the pseudogene TRBV3-2) and TRBJ2-7, with D maybe TRBD1 (5 bases). Trimming cost V 3 bases and J 7 bases, with 13 bases left between them. Germline CDR1 reads LGHDT; CDR2 reads YNNKEL (reference sequence). The length of the CDR3 is 13 residues.

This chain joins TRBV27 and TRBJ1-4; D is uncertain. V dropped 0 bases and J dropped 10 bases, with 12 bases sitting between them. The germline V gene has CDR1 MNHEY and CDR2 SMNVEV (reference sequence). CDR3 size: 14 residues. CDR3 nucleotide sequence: TGTGCCAGCAGTTTATCGGGCACCGCTCGAAAACTGTTTTTT. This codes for CASSLSGTARKLFF.

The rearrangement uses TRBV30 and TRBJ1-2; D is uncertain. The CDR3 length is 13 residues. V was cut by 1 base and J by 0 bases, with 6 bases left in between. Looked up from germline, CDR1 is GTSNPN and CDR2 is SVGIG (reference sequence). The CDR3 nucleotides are TGTGCCTGGAGTGGTAAATCTAACTATGGCTACACCTTC. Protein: CAWSGKSNYGYTF.

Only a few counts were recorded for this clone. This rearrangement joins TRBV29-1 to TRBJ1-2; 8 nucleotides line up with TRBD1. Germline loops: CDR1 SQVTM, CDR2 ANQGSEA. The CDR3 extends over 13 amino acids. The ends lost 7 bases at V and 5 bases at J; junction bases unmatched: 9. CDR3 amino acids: CSGGQGPTYGYTF. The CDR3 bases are TGCAGCGGAGGACAGGGACCAACTTATGGCTACACCTTC.

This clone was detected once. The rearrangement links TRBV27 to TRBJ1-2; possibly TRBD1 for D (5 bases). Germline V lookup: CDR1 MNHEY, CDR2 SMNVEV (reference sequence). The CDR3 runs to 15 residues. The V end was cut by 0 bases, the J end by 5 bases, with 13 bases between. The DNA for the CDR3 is TGTGCCAGCAGTTTATCGGTAACAGGTTCATATGGCTACACCTTC. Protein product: CASSLSVTGSYGYTF.

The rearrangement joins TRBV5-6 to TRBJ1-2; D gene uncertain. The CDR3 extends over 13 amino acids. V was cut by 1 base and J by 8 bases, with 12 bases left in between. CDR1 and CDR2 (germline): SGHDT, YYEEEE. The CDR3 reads CASSLLEGQGYTF. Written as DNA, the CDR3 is TGTGCCAGCAGCTTGTTAGAGGGCCAAGGCTACACCTTC. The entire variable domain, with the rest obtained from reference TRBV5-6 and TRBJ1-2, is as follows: DAGVTQSPTHLIKTRGQQVTLRCSPKSGHDTVSWYQQALGQGPQFIFQYYEEEERQRGNFPDRFSGHQFPNYSSELNVNALLLGDSALYLCASSLLEGQGYTFGSGTRLTVV.

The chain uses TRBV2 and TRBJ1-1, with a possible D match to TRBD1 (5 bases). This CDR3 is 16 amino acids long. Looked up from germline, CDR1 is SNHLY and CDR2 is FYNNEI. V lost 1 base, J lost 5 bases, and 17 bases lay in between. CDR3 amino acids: CASSEDGAGRRTEAFF. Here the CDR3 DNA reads TGTGCCAGCAGTGAAGATGGGGCAGGGAGGAGGACTGAAGCTTTCTTT. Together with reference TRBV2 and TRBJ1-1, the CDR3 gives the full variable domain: EPEVTQTPSHQVTQMGQEVILRCVPISNHLYFYWYRQILGQKVEFLVSFYNNEISEKSEIFDDQFSVERPDGSNFTLKIRSTKLEDSAMYFCASSEDGAGRRTEAFFGQGTRLTVV.

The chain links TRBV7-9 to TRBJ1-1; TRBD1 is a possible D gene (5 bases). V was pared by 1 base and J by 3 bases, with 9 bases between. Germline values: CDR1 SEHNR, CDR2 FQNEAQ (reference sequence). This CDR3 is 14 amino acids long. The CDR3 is CASSLVGGDTEAFF. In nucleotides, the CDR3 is TGTGCCAGCAGCTTAGTGGGGGGTGACACTGAAGCTTTCTTT.

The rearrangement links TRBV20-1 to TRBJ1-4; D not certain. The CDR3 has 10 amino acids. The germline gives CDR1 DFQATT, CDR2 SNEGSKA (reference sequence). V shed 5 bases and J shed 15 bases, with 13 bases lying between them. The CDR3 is CSAAVERVFF. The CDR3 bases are TGCAGTGCTGCGGTGGAAAGAGTGTTTTTT.

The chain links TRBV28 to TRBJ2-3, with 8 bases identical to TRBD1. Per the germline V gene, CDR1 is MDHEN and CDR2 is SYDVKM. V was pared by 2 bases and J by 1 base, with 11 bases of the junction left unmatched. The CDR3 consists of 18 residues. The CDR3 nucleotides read TGTGCCAGCAGTTTACGCGTCTCCGGGACAGGCCGCACAGATACGCAGTATTTT. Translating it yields CASSLRVSGTGRTDTQYF.

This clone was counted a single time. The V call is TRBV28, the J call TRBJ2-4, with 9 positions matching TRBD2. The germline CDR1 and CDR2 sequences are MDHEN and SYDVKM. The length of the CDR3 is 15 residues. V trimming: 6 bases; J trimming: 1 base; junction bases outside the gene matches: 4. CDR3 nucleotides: TGTGCCAGCAGCAATAGCGGGAGCGCCAAAAACATTCAGTACTTC. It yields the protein CASSNSGSAKNIQYF.

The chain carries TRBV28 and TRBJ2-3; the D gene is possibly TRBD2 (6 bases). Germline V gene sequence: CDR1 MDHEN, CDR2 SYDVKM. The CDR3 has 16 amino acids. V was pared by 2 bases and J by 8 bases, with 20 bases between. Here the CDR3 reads CASSLKGTYKGRTQYF. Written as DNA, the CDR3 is TGTGCCAGCAGTTTAAAAGGGACTTACAAAGGACGTACGCAGTATTTT.

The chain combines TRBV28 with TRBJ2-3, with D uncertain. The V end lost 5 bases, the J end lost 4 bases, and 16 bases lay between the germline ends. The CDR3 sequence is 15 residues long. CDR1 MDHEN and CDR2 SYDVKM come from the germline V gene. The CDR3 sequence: CASSRQADSADTQYF. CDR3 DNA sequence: TGTGCCAGCAGTCGCCAGGCCGATAGTGCAGATACGCAGTATTTT. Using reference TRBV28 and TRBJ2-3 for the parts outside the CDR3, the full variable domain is DVKVTQSSRYLVKRTGEKVFLECVQDMDHENMFWYRQDPGLGLRLIYFSYDVKMKEKGDIPEGYSVSREKKERFSLILESASTNQTSMYLCASSRQADSADTQYFGPGTRLTVL.

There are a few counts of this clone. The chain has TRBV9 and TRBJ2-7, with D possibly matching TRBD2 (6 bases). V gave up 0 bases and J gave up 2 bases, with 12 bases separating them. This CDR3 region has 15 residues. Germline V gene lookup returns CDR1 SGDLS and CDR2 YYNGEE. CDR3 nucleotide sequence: TGTGCCAGCAGCGTAGGAGGCGCGGGAACCTACGAGCAGTACTTC. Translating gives CASSVGGAGTYEQYF.

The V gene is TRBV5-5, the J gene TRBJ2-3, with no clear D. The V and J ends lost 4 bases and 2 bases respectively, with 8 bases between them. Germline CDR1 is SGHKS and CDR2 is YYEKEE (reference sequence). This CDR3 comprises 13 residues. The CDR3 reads CASSPPNTDTQYF. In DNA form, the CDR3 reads TGTGCCAGCAGCCCCCCCAACACAGATACGCAGTATTTT.

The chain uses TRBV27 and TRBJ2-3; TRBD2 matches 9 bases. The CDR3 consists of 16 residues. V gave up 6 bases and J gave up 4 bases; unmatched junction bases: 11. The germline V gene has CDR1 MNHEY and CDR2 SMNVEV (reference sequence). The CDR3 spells CASRTFSGSISDTQYF. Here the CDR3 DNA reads TGTGCCAGCAGAACCTTTAGCGGGAGTATCTCAGATACGCAGTATTTT.